This is a list of T cell receptor beta chains from one sample in a study of blood T cells in healthy people across ages. TCRdb fed the 5' RACE reads into MiXCR, producing one record per CDR3 protein. Here the sample spans roughly 860,000 distinct CDR3 sequences, around 62% being singletons. The source material was blood. The source of these receptors is a man aged 25 to 45 in good health. Both conserved end residues are part of each CDR3. Fields, in order: CDR3 protein, CDR3 DNA, clone size, V gene, J gene, D gene. A D gene is named only where the DNA matches it firmly. Not all rows give a size; the values are once, few, many and, for expanded clones, a class.

CDR3 protein: CASSYAGGARAYEQFF
CDR3 DNA: TGTGCCAGCAGTTACGCCGGGGGGGCCAGGGCCTATGAGCAGTTCTTC
clone size: .
V gene: TRBV6-2/TRBV6-3
J gene: TRBJ2-1
D gene: TRBD2

CDR3 protein: CASSSLTGTTEGQPQHF
CDR3 DNA: TGTGCCAGCAGTTCCCTAACCGGGACGACAGAAGGTCAGCCCCAGCATTTT
clone size: .
V gene: TRBV6-6
J gene: TRBJ1-5
D gene: .

CDR3 protein: CASSQRDRGNYGYTF
CDR3 DNA: TGCGCCAGCAGCCAACGGGACAGGGGAAACTATGGCTACACCTTC
clone size: .
V gene: TRBV4-3
J gene: TRBJ1-2
D gene: TRBD1

CDR3 protein: CASSDRTGGHNEQYF
CDR3 DNA: TGTGCCAGCAGTGACAGGACGGGGGGGCACAATGAGCAGTACTTC
clone size: .
V gene: TRBV6-4
J gene: TRBJ2-7
D gene: TRBD2

CDR3 protein: CASSTHQGRKTQYF
CDR3 DNA: TGTGCCAGCAGCACCCATCAGGGGCGAAAGACCCAGTACTTC
clone size: .
V gene: TRBV13
J gene: TRBJ2-5
D gene: .

CDR3 protein: CASSYTRNQPQHF
CDR3 DNA: TGTGCCAGCAGCTACACGCGAAATCAGCCCCAGCATTTT
clone size: few
V gene: TRBV11-2
J gene: TRBJ1-5
D gene: .

CDR3 protein: CAGMGGVSCNEQFF
CDR3 DNA: TGTGCCGGAATGGGGGGGGTTTCCTGCAATGAGCAGTTCTTC
clone size: .
V gene: TRBV30
J gene: TRBJ2-1
D gene: TRBD2

CDR3 protein: CASRIGFTEQFF
CDR3 DNA: TGTGCCAGCAGGATAGGGTTCACTGAGCAGTTCTTC
clone size: .
V gene: TRBV27
J gene: TRBJ2-1
D gene: .

CDR3 protein: CASTYRGTAYEQYF
CDR3 DNA: TGTGCCAGCACCTACAGGGGGACAGCCTACGAGCAGTACTTC
clone size: .
V gene: TRBV6-2/TRBV6-3
J gene: TRBJ2-7
D gene: TRBD1

CDR3 protein: CASKWGNQPQHF
CDR3 DNA: TGTGCCAGCAAATGGGGCAATCAGCCCCAGCATTTT
clone size: .
V gene: TRBV18
J gene: TRBJ1-5
D gene: .

CDR3 protein: CSAHEDRGLGETQYF
CDR3 DNA: TGCAGTGCCCATGAGGACAGGGGGCTCGGGGAGACCCAGTACTTC
clone size: .
V gene: TRBV20-1
J gene: TRBJ2-5
D gene: TRBD1

CDR3 protein: CASNTRTSDEQYF
CDR3 DNA: TGTGCCAGCAATACTAGGACATCCGACGAGCAGTACTTC
clone size: few
V gene: TRBV6-1
J gene: TRBJ2-7
D gene: .

CDR3 protein: CSAQRSSGGNYNEQFF
CDR3 DNA: TGCAGTGCGCAGCGGTCTAGCGGGGGGAATTACAATGAGCAGTTCTTC
clone size: .
V gene: TRBV20-1
J gene: TRBJ2-1
D gene: TRBD2

CDR3 protein: CAVPGTGANVLTF
CDR3 DNA: TGTGCCGTTCCCGGGACTGGGGCCAACGTCCTGACTTTC
clone size: .
V gene: TRBV10-3
J gene: TRBJ2-6
D gene: .

CDR3 protein: CSAQGASGGATDTQYF
CDR3 DNA: TGCAGTGCCCAGGGGGCTAGCGGGGGGGCAACAGATACGCAGTATTTT
clone size: .
V gene: TRBV20-1
J gene: TRBJ2-3
D gene: TRBD2

CDR3 protein: CASSPVGPRETQYF
CDR3 DNA: TGTGCCAGCAGCCCCGTGGGACCCCGAGAGACCCAGTACTTC
clone size: few
V gene: TRBV12-3/TRBV12-4
J gene: TRBJ2-5
D gene: .

CDR3 protein: CATSRDTGDEAFF
CDR3 DNA: TGTGCCACCAGCAGAGATACCGGGGATGAAGCTTTCTTT
clone size: once
V gene: TRBV15
J gene: TRBJ1-1
D gene: .

CDR3 protein: CAIESGQAGWEQYF
CDR3 DNA: TGTGCCATCGAGTCGGGACAGGCAGGATGGGAGCAGTACTTC
clone size: .
V gene: TRBV10-3
J gene: TRBJ2-7
D gene: TRBD1

CDR3 protein: CASSFGQGSYNSPLHF
CDR3 DNA: TGTGCCAGCAGTTTTGGACAGGGCTCCTATAATTCACCCCTCCACTTT
clone size: .
V gene: TRBV12-3/TRBV12-4
J gene: TRBJ1-6
D gene: TRBD1

CDR3 protein: CASSVPGSGGLTDTQYF
CDR3 DNA: TGTGCCAGCAGCGTCCCGGGGAGCGGGGGGTTGACAGATACGCAGTATTTT
clone size: .
V gene: TRBV9
J gene: TRBJ2-3
D gene: TRBD2

CDR3 protein: CASSLAEGNQPQHF
CDR3 DNA: TGTGCCAGCAGCTTAGCTGAAGGCAATCAGCCCCAGCATTTT
clone size: .
V gene: TRBV7-2
J gene: TRBJ1-5
D gene: .

CDR3 protein: CASSVGSCGYTF
CDR3 DNA: TGTGCCAGCAGCGTTGGTTCCTGTGGCTACACCTTC
clone size: .
V gene: TRBV25-1
J gene: TRBJ1-2
D gene: .

CDR3 protein: CASSRQGGEAYGYTF
CDR3 DNA: TGTGCCAGCAGTCGACAGGGGGGGGAGGCCTATGGCTACACCTTC
clone size: .
V gene: TRBV6-5
J gene: TRBJ1-2
D gene: TRBD1

CDR3 protein: CASSRAGEQFF
CDR3 DNA: TGTGCCAGCAGTAGAGCGGGAGAGCAGTTCTTC
clone size: few
V gene: TRBV6-2/TRBV6-3
J gene: TRBJ2-1
D gene: TRBD2

CDR3 protein: CASWREIGEKLFF
CDR3 DNA: TGTGCCAGCTGGCGGGAGATTGGTGAAAAACTGTTTTTT
clone size: .
V gene: TRBV6-2/TRBV6-3
J gene: TRBJ1-4
D gene: .

CDR3 protein: CASSVGVTSTDTQYF
CDR3 DNA: TGTGCCAGCAGCGTGGGAGTAACCAGCACAGATACGCAGTATTTT
clone size: .
V gene: TRBV9
J gene: TRBJ2-3
D gene: .

CDR3 protein: CASSLGSGGPYNEQFF
CDR3 DNA: TGTGCCAGCAGCTTAGGCAGCGGGGGCCCCTACAATGAGCAGTTCTTC
clone size: .
V gene: TRBV7-2
J gene: TRBJ2-1
D gene: TRBD2

CDR3 protein: CASSLVYSNEQFF
CDR3 DNA: TGTGCCAGCAGTTTAGTCTATTCCAATGAGCAGTTCTTC
clone size: .
V gene: TRBV12-3/TRBV12-4
J gene: TRBJ2-1
D gene: .

CDR3 protein: CASSLLAGQRNEQYF
CDR3 DNA: TGTGCCAGCAGTCTACTAGCGGGGCAGCGGAATGAGCAGTACTTC
clone size: .
V gene: TRBV6-6
J gene: TRBJ2-7
D gene: TRBD2

CDR3 protein: CAGRLAGNNEQFF
CDR3 DNA: TGTGCCGGTAGACTAGCGGGGAACAATGAGCAGTTCTTC
clone size: .
V gene: TRBV7-9
J gene: TRBJ2-1
D gene: TRBD2